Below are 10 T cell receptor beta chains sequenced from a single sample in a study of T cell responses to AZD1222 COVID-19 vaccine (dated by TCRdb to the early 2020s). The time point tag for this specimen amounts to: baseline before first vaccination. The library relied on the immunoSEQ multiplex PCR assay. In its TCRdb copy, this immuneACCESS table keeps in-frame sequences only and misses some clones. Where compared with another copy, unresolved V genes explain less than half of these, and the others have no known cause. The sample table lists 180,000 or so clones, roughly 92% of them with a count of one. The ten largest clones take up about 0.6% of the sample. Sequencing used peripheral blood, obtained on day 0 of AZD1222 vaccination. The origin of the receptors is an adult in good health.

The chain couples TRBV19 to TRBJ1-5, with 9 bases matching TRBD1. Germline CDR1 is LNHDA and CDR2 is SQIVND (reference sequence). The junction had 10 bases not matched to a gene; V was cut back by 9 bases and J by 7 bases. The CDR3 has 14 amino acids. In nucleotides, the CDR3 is TGTGCCAGCGAGAAGGGACAGGGAGCCCAGCCCCAGCATTTT. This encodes CASEKGQGAQPQHF.

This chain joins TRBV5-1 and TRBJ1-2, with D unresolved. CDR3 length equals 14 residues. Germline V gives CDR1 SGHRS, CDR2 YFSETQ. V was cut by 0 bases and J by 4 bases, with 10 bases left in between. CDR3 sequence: CASSLAGVGYGYTF. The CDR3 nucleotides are TGCGCCAGCAGCTTGGCCGGCGTAGGCTATGGCTACACCTTC.

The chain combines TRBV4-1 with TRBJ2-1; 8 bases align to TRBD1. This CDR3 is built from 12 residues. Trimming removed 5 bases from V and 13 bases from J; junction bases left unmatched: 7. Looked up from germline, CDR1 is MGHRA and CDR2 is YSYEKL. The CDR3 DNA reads TGCGCCAGCAGCAATAACAGGGGGTTCCAGTTCTTC. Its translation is CASSNNRGFQFF.

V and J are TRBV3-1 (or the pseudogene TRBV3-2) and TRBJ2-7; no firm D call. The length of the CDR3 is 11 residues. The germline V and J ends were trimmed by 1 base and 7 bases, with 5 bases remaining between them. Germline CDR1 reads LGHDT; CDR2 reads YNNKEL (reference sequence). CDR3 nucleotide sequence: TGTGCCAGCAGCCAAGTCCGTGAGCAGTACTTC. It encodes CASSQVREQYF.

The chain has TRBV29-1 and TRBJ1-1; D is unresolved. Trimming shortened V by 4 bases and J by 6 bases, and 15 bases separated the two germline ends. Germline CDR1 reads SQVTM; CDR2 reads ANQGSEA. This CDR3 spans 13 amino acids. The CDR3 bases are TGCAGCGTTGTAACCGGAGGGAGCGCTGAAGCTTTCTTT. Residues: CSVVTGGSAEAFF.

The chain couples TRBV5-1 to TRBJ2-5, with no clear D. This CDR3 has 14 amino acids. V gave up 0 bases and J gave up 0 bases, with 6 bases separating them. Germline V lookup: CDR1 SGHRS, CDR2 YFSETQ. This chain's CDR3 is CASSLGSNQETQYF. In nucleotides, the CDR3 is TGCGCCAGCAGCTTGGGCAGTAACCAAGAGACCCAGTACTTC.

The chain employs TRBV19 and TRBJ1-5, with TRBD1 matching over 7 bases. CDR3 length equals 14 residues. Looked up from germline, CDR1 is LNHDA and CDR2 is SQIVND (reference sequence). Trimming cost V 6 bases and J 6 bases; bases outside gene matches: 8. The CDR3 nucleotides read TGTGCCAGTAGCCTACAGGGGCTCGGTCAGCCCCAGCATTTT. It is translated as CASSLQGLGQPQHF.

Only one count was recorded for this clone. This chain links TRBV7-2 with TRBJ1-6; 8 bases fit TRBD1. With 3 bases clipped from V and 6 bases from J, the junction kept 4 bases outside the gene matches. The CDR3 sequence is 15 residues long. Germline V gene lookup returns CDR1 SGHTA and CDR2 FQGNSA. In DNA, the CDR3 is TGTGCCAGCAGCTTCGACAGGGGTATTAATTCACCCCTCCACTTT. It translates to CASSFDRGINSPLHF.

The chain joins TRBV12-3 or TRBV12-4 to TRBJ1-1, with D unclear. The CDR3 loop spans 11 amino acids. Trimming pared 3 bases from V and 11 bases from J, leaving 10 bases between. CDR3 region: CASSFRRDAFF. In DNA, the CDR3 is TGTGCCAGCAGTTTCCGAAGGGATGCTTTCTTT.

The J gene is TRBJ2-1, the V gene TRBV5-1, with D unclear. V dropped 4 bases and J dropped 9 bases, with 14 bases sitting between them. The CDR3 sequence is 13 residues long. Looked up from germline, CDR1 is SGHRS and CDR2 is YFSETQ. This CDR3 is CASSLLGAAEQFF. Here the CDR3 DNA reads TGCGCCAGCAGCCTCCTGGGCGCCGCTGAGCAGTTCTTC.